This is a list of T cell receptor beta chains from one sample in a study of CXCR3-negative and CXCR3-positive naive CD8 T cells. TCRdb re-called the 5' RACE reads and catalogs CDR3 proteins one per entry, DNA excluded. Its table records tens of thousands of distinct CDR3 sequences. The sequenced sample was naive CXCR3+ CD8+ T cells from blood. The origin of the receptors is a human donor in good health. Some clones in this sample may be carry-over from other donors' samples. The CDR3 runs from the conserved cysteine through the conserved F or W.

cdr3_aa: CASSVGQVNEQFF
v_call: TRBV9
j_call: TRBJ2-1

cdr3_aa: CASSEWSSGVGNEQFF
v_call: TRBV25-1
j_call: TRBJ2-1

cdr3_aa: CSVKTYSGNTIYF
v_call: TRBV29-1
j_call: TRBJ1-3

cdr3_aa: CASSPAADAEAFF
v_call: TRBV5-6
j_call: TRBJ1-1

cdr3_aa: CASSQWTGRDSPLHF
v_call: TRBV6-5
j_call: TRBJ1-6

cdr3_aa: CSVVPLNAGNTIYF
v_call: TRBV29-1
j_call: TRBJ1-3

cdr3_aa: CASSRGLVGNTEAFF
v_call: TRBV10-2
j_call: TRBJ1-1

cdr3_aa: CASSQDLAYEQYF
v_call: TRBV4-3
j_call: TRBJ2-7

cdr3_aa: CASSQGYPTSYEQYF
v_call: TRBV4-3
j_call: TRBJ2-7

cdr3_aa: CASSIGGAETQYF
v_call: TRBV19
j_call: TRBJ2-5

cdr3_aa: CASSPPAGAYEQYF
v_call: TRBV7-9
j_call: TRBJ2-7

cdr3_aa: CASSQGAGPYGYTF
v_call: TRBV7-3
j_call: TRBJ1-2

cdr3_aa: CASSYRPSGSTDTQYF
v_call: TRBV7-2
j_call: TRBJ2-3

cdr3_aa: CASRVRDPMAHEQYF
v_call: TRBV28
j_call: TRBJ2-7

cdr3_aa: CASSPGTILAKNIQYF
v_call: TRBV11-3
j_call: TRBJ2-4

cdr3_aa: CSADPPNTGELFF
v_call: TRBV20-1
j_call: TRBJ2-2

cdr3_aa: CSHQGLAGYNEQFF
v_call: TRBV29-1
j_call: TRBJ2-1

cdr3_aa: CASSSSGNPYNEQFF
v_call: TRBV28
j_call: TRBJ2-1

cdr3_aa: CASRPGQGMILWNQPQHF
v_call: TRBV6-6
j_call: TRBJ1-5

cdr3_aa: CASSFPLVGTTEAFF
v_call: TRBV19
j_call: TRBJ1-1

cdr3_aa: CASSQEVVGTYEQYF
v_call: TRBV4-3
j_call: TRBJ2-7

cdr3_aa: CASSLVGRTNEKLFF
v_call: TRBV12-3/TRBV12-4
j_call: TRBJ1-4

cdr3_aa: CASSLGEANYGYTF
v_call: TRBV12-3/TRBV12-4
j_call: TRBJ1-2

cdr3_aa: CASSSDRARRGTDTQYF
v_call: TRBV11-2
j_call: TRBJ2-3

cdr3_aa: CASSLRQGAYNEQFF
v_call: TRBV28
j_call: TRBJ2-1

cdr3_aa: CASSVGEGLVDTQYF
v_call: TRBV9
j_call: TRBJ2-3

cdr3_aa: CSVGGSQGYNEQFF
v_call: TRBV29-1
j_call: TRBJ2-1

cdr3_aa: CASSGSGGTYEQYF
v_call: TRBV5-1
j_call: TRBJ2-7

cdr3_aa: CASSPRTWNINEQFF
v_call: TRBV11-2
j_call: TRBJ2-1

cdr3_aa: CASSLGALNTDTQYF
v_call: TRBV7-9
j_call: TRBJ2-3

cdr3_aa: CASSPGTGPYEQYF
v_call: TRBV5-1
j_call: TRBJ2-7

cdr3_aa: CASSFGGMGTQAFF
v_call: TRBV7-9
j_call: TRBJ1-1

cdr3_aa: CASSLGGEQFF
v_call: TRBV12-3/TRBV12-4
j_call: TRBJ2-1

cdr3_aa: CASSYGPTGYGYTF
v_call: TRBV6-6
j_call: TRBJ1-2

cdr3_aa: CASSQEPSGIVNEQFF
v_call: TRBV4-3
j_call: TRBJ2-1

cdr3_aa: CASSSLRGTQPQHF
v_call: TRBV28
j_call: TRBJ1-5

cdr3_aa: CASSFGQGETQYF
v_call: TRBV5-4
j_call: TRBJ2-5

cdr3_aa: CASSRGVGGTEAFF
v_call: TRBV4-3
j_call: TRBJ1-1

cdr3_aa: CSVVEGQGTRSYEQYF
v_call: TRBV29-1
j_call: TRBJ2-7